Listed below are T cell receptor beta chains from one sample, sequenced in a study of blood T cell repertoires in COVID-19. The data were produced by immunoSEQ multiplex PCR, yet TCRdb's version contains in-frame clones alone and is incomplete. The data hold approximately 480,000 clones, with approximately 86% observed a single time. Source material: PBMCs or T cells enriched from blood (not recorded which). The receptor set was obtained from a woman younger than 30 who had recovered from COVID-19. Both conserved end residues are part of each CDR3. The order of the fields is V gene, D gene, clone size, J gene, CDR3 protein, CDR3 DNA. D genes are given only for firm matches. Clone size is shown for a subset of rows, as once, few, many or a class of expanded clone.

V gene: TRBV11-3; D gene: .; clone size: .; J gene: TRBJ2-7; CDR3 protein: CASSLDREGGEQYF; CDR3 DNA: TGTGCCAGCAGCTTAGATAGAGAAGGGGGCGAGCAGTACTTC
V gene: TRBV7-8; D gene: TRBD2; clone size: .; J gene: TRBJ2-5; CDR3 protein: CASSRGGEETQYF; CDR3 DNA: TGTGCCAGCAGCCGGGGGGGAGAGGAGACCCAGTACTTC
V gene: TRBV2; D gene: .; clone size: .; J gene: TRBJ1-5; CDR3 protein: CASRQRGSNQPQHF; CDR3 DNA: TGTGCCAGCAGGCAAAGGGGGAGCAATCAGCCCCAGCATTTT
V gene: TRBV23-1; D gene: TRBD1; clone size: .; J gene: TRBJ2-5; CDR3 protein: CASFSSRDRIDF; CDR3 DNA: TGCGCCAGCTTCTCCTCCCGGGACAGGATCGACTTC
V gene: TRBV30; D gene: .; clone size: .; J gene: TRBJ1-6; CDR3 protein: CAWSRGTYTFNSPLHF; CDR3 DNA: TGTGCCTGGAGTCGGGGAACCTACACATTTAATTCACCCCTCCACTTT
V gene: TRBV7-2; D gene: TRBD1; clone size: .; J gene: TRBJ2-4; CDR3 protein: CASSAMGDRHIQYF; CDR3 DNA: TGTGCCAGCAGCGCCATGGGGGACAGACACATTCAGTACTTC
V gene: TRBV4-1; D gene: .; clone size: .; J gene: TRBJ1-6; CDR3 protein: CASSQGVGAPLHF; CDR3 DNA: TGCGCCAGCAGCCAAGGGGTGGGGGCCCCCCTCCACTTT
V gene: TRBV27; D gene: .; clone size: .; J gene: TRBJ1-2; CDR3 protein: CASSPQTVNYGYTF; CDR3 DNA: TGTGCCAGCAGTCCGCAGACAGTTAACTATGGCTACACCTTC
V gene: TRBV4-1; D gene: .; clone size: .; J gene: TRBJ1-2; CDR3 protein: CASSQPLRANYGYTF; CDR3 DNA: TGCGCCAGCAGCCAACCTCTGCGGGCTAACTATGGCTACACCTTC
V gene: TRBV5-4; D gene: TRBD1; clone size: .; J gene: TRBJ2-7; CDR3 protein: CASSASGTGDYEQYF; CDR3 DNA: TGTGCCAGCAGCGCCTCCGGGACAGGGGACTACGAGCAGTACTTC
V gene: TRBV28; D gene: TRBD1; clone size: once; J gene: TRBJ2-7; CDR3 protein: CASSPSLGQGSTYEQYF; CDR3 DNA: TGTGCCAGCAGCCCCTCCTTAGGACAGGGATCAACGTACGAGCAGTACTTC
V gene: TRBV5-1; D gene: .; clone size: .; J gene: TRBJ1-5; CDR3 protein: CASREGGDNQPQHF; CDR3 DNA: TGCGCCAGCAGAGAAGGGGGAGACAATCAGCCCCAGCATTTT
V gene: TRBV5-1; D gene: .; clone size: .; J gene: TRBJ2-5; CDR3 protein: CASSLGGGRGYETQYF; CDR3 DNA: TGCGCCAGCAGCTTGGGAGGGGGTCGGGGATACGAGACCCAGTACTTC
V gene: TRBV30; D gene: TRBD1; clone size: once; J gene: TRBJ1-2; CDR3 protein: CAWSVRDSYGYTF; CDR3 DNA: TGTGCCTGGAGTGTACGGGACAGCTATGGCTACACCTTC
V gene: TRBV3-1/TRBV3-2; D gene: .; clone size: .; J gene: TRBJ1-1; CDR3 protein: CASSPYYAGGAVTEAFF; CDR3 DNA: TGTGCCAGCAGCCCATATTACGCGGGGGGCGCGGTCACTGAAGCTTTCTTT
V gene: TRBV9; D gene: .; clone size: .; J gene: TRBJ2-1; CDR3 protein: CASSASTGRDEQFF; CDR3 DNA: TGTGCCAGCAGCGCGAGCACAGGGAGGGATGAGCAGTTCTTC
V gene: TRBV6-5; D gene: .; clone size: once; J gene: TRBJ1-2; CDR3 protein: CASSYREGYGYTF; CDR3 DNA: TGTGCCAGCAGTTACCGGGAAGGCTATGGCTACACCTTC
V gene: TRBV18; D gene: TRBD1; clone size: .; J gene: TRBJ1-6; CDR3 protein: CASSRSGGDRYNSPLHF; CDR3 DNA: TGTGCCAGCTCACGGTCAGGGGGCGACCGTTATAATTCACCCCTCCACTTT